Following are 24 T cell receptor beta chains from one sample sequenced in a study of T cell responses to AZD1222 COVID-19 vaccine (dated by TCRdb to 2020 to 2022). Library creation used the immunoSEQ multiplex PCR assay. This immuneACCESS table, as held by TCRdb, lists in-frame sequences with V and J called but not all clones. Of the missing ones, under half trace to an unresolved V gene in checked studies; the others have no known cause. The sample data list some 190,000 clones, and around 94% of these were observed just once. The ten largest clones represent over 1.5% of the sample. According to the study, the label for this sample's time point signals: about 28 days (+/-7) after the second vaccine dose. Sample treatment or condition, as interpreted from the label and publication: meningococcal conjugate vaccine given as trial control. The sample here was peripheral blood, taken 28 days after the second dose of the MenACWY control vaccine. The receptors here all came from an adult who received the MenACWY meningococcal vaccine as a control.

DNA for the CDR3: TGTGCCTGGGTGGGACAGCCGACCTACGAGCAGTACTTC. Translation: CAWVGQPTYEQYF. V gene TRBV30 combines with J gene TRBJ2-7; 7 nucleotides agree with TRBD1. The V gene end was trimmed by 5 bases and the J gene end by 2 bases; junction bases not matched to a gene: 6. CDR1 and CDR2 from the germline V gene are GTSNPN and SVGIG (reference sequence). The CDR3 is 13 amino acids.

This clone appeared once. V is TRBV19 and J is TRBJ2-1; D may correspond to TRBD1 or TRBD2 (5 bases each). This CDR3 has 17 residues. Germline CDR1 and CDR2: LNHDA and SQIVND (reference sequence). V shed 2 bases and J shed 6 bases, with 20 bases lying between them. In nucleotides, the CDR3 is TGTGCCAGTAGTATATTCGGGGAAGGGGTGGTGGGCAATGAGCAGTTCTTC. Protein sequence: CASSIFGEGVVGNEQFF.

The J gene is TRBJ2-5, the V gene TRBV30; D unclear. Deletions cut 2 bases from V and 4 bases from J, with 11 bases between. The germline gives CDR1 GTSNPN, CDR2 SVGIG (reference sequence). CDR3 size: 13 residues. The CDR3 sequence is CAWSIRAGETQYF. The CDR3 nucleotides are TGTGCCTGGAGTATAAGGGCAGGAGAGACCCAGTACTTC.

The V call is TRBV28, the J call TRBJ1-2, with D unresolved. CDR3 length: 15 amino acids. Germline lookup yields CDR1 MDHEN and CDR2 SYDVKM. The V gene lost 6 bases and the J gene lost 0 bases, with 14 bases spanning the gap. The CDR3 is CASRTARDSNYGYTF. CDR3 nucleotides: TGTGCCAGCAGAACTGCACGAGACTCTAACTATGGCTACACCTTC.

This chain's CDR3 is CASSPLPSSTDTQYF. The DNA for the CDR3 is TGTGCCAGCAGCCCTCTGCCATCATCCACAGATACGCAGTATTTT. The chain carries TRBV7-2 and TRBJ2-3, with D unclear. V lost 5 bases, J lost 2 bases, and 14 bases lay in between. The CDR3 is 15 amino acids. Germline-derived CDR1 and CDR2 are SGHTA and FQGNSA.

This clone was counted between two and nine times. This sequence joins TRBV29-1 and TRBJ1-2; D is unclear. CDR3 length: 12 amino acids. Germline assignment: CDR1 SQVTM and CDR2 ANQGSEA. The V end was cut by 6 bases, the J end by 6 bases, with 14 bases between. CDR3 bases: TGCAGCGTGGGGAACAGCCCGGATGGCTACACCTTC. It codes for CSVGNSPDGYTF.

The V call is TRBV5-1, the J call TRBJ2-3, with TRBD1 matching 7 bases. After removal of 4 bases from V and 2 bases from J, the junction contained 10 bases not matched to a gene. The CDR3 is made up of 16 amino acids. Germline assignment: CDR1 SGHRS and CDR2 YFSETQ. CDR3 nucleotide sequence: TGCGCCAGCAGCCAGACAGGGATCGTCCCCACAGATACGCAGTATTTT. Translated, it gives CASSQTGIVPTDTQYF.

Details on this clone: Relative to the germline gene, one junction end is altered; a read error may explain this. CDR3 coding DNA: TGTGCCAGCAACTTAAAAGGAATAGCGGGAGTTGTCTACAATGAGCAGTTCTTC. It codes for CASNLKGIAGVVYNEQFF. This rearrangement joins TRBV7-9 to TRBJ2-1; 9 positions match TRBD2. This CDR3 has 18 amino acids. The germline gives CDR1 SEHNR, CDR2 FQNEAQ (reference sequence).

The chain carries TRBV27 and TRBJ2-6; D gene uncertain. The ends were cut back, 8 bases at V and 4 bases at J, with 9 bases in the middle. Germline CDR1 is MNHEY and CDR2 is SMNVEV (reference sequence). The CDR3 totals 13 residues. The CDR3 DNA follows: TGTGCCAGCTCAGGTGGGGGGGCCAACGTCCTGACTTTC. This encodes CASSGGGANVLTF.

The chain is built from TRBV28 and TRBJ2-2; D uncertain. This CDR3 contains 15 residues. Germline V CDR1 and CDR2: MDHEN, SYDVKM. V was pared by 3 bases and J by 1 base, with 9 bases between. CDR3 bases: TGTGCCAGCAGTTTTGAATCAGGGAACACCGGGGAGCTGTTTTTT. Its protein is CASSFESGNTGELFF. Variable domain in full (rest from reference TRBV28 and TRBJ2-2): DVKVTQSSRYLVKRTGEKVFLECVQDMDHENMFWYRQDPGLGLRLIYFSYDVKMKEKGDIPEGYSVSREKKERFSLILESASTNQTSMYLCASSFESGNTGELFFGEGSRLTVL.

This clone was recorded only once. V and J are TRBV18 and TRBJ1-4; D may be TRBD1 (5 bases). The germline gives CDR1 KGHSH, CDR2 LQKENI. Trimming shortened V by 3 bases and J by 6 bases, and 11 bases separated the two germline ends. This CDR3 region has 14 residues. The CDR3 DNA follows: TGTGCCAGCTCACCGGGACGAGGGGATGAAAAACTGTTTTTT. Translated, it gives CASSPGRGDEKLFF.

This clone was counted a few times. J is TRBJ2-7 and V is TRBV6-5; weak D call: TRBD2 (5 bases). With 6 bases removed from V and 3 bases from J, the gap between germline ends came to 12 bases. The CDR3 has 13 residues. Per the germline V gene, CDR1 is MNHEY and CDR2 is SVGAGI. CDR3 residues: CASSGMPLYEQYF. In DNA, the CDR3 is TGTGCCAGCAGCGGGATGCCCCTCTACGAGCAGTACTTC.

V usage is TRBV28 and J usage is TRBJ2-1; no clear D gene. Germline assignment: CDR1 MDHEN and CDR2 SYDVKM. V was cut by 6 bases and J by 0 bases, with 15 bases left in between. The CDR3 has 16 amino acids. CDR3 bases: TGTGCCAGCAGCTCCCCGTCAGGAAGCTCCTACAATGAGCAGTTCTTC. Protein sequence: CASSSPSGSSYNEQFF.

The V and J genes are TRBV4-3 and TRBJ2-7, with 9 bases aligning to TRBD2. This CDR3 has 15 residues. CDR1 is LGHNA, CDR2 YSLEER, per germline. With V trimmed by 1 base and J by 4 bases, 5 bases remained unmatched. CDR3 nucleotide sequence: TGCGCCAGCAGCCAAGGAGCTAGCGGGAATTACGAGCAGTACTTC. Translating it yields CASSQGASGNYEQYF.

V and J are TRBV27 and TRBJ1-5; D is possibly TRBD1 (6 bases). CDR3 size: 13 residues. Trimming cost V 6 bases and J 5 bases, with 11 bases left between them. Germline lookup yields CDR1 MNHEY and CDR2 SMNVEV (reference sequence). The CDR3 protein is CASSLQGDQPQHF. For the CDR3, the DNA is TGTGCCAGCAGCCTACAGGGCGATCAGCCCCAGCATTTT.

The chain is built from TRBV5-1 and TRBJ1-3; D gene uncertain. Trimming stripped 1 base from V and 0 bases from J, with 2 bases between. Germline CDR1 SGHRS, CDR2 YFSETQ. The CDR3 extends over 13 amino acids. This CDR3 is CASSLNSGNTIYF. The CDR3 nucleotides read TGCGCCAGCAGCTTGAACTCTGGAAACACCATATATTTT.

The DNA of the CDR3 is TGCAGCGTTGATCACAGGGGAGATGGCTACACCTTC. Its protein is CSVDHRGDGYTF. This chain links TRBV29-1 with TRBJ1-2; 7 nucleotides align to TRBD1. Looked up from germline, CDR1 is SQVTM and CDR2 is ANQGSEA. There are 12 residues in the CDR3. Trimming took 3 bases from V and 6 from J; bases not matched to a gene: 4.

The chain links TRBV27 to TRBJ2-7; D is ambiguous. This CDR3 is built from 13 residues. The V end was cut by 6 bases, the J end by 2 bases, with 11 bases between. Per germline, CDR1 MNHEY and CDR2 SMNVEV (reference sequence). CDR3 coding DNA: TGTGCCAGCAGACCTATGGGCACCTACGAGCAGTACTTC. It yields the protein CASRPMGTYEQYF.

This CDR3 reads CASSWGDLTARGYTF. CDR3 nucleotides: TGTGCCAGCAGTTGGGGAGACCTCACCGCGCGGGGCTACACCTTC. The V and J genes are TRBV6-5 and TRBJ1-2; D remains unclear. Per the germline V gene, CDR1 is MNHEY and CDR2 is SVGAGI. Trimming left V 4 bases short and J 8 bases short, with 20 bases between. The CDR3 is 15 amino acids.

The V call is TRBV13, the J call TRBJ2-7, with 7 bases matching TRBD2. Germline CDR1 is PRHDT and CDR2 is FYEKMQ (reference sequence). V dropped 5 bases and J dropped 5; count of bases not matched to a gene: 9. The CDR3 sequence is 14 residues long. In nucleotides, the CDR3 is TGTGCCAGCAGCCCCCGAGCGGGATGGGACGAGCAGTACTTC. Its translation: CASSPRAGWDEQYF.

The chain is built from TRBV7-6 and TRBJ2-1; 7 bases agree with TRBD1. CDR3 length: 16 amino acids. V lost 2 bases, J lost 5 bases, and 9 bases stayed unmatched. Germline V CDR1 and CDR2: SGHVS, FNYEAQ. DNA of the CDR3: TGTGCCAGCAGCTTAAATTTCGGACAGGCTGACAATGAGCAGTTCTTC. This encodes CASSLNFGQADNEQFF.

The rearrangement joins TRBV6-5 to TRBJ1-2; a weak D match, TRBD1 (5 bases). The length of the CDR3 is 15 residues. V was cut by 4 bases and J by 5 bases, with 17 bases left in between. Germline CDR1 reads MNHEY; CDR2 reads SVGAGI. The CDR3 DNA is TGTGCCAGCAGTTCCGATGAAGGGGATGGGTATGGCTACACCTTC. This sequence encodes CASSSDEGDGYGYTF.

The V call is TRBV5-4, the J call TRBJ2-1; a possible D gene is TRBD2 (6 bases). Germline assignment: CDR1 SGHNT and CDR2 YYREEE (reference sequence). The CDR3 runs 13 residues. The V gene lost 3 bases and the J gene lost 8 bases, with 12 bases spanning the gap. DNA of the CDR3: TGTGCCAGCAGCTCTACTAGCACCGATGAGCAGTTCTTC. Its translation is CASSSTSTDEQFF.

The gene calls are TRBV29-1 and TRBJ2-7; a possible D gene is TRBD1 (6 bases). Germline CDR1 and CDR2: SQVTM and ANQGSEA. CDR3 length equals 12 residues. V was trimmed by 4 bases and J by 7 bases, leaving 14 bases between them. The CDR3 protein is CSVGVRGGEQYF. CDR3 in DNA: TGCAGCGTTGGTGTCAGGGGTGGGGAGCAGTACTTC.